What follows are 19 T cell receptor beta chains derived from one specimen sequenced in a study of T cell responses to AZD1222 COVID-19 vaccine. Only in-frame clones appear in the TCRdb table, and some are missing; sequencing was by immunoSEQ multiplex PCR. The data hold about 100,000 clones, with 88% observed a single time. Here the sequenced sample was peripheral blood, taken on day 0 of AZD1222 vaccination. These receptors were obtained from an adult in good health.

The V gene is TRBV9, the J gene TRBJ2-3, with D possibly TRBD2 on 5 matching bases. The germline V gene has CDR1 SGDLS and CDR2 YYNGEE. This CDR3 comprises 15 residues. Trimming cost V 2 bases and J 8 bases, with 18 bases left between them. CDR3 protein: CASSVGPYSRGTQYF. DNA of the CDR3: TGTGCCAGCAGCGTCGGACCCTACTCTCGGGGTACGCAGTATTTT. Drawing the rest from reference TRBV9 and TRBJ2-3, the complete variable domain is DSGVTQTPKHLITATGQRVTLRCSPRSGDLSVYWYQQSLDQGLQFLIQYYNGEERAKGNILERFSAQQFPDLHSELNLSSLELGDSALYFCASSVGPYSRGTQYFGPGTRLTVL.

The chain recombines TRBV5-5 with TRBJ1-5; TRBD1 matches at 8 bases. The CDR3 covers 15 residues. With V trimmed by 1 base and J by 4 bases, 4 bases remained unmatched. Germline V gives CDR1 SGHKS, CDR2 YYEKEE (reference sequence). The CDR3 protein is CASSLLQGVNQPQHF. The CDR3 DNA is TGTGCCAGCAGCTTGTTACAGGGGGTGAATCAGCCCCAGCATTTT.

The chain is built from TRBV4-1 and TRBJ1-1; tentatively, D is TRBD1 (6 bases). V was shortened by 0 bases and J by 7 bases, with 12 bases between the two germline ends. Germline-derived CDR1 and CDR2 are MGHRA and YSYEKL. The CDR3 runs to 14 residues. CDR3 DNA sequence: TGCGCCAGCAGCCAAGAGGGGACAACGCTTGAAGCTTTCTTT. This codes for CASSQEGTTLEAFF.

The CDR3: CSASSVTQYF. The CDR3 DNA sequence: TGCAGCGCCTCCTCCGTAACCCAGTACTTC. This chain joins TRBV29-1 and TRBJ2-5; no definite D call. V was clipped by 7 bases and J by 8 bases, with 11 bases between them. Per germline, CDR1 SQVTM and CDR2 ANQGSEA. The CDR3 spans 10 residues.

The rearrangement links TRBV11-3 to TRBJ2-7, with D unclear. This CDR3 region has 13 residues. The germline gives CDR1 SGHNT, CDR2 YENEEA. Trimming shortened V by 1 base and J by 4 bases, and 8 bases separated the two germline ends. The CDR3 nucleotides read TGTGCCAGCAGCTTAGGGAGTGGGTACGAGCAGTACTTC. This gives the protein CASSLGSGYEQYF.

This clone was recorded only once. This chain uses TRBV5-1 with TRBJ2-5, with D tentatively TRBD2 (7 bases). V lost 4 bases and J 1 base, leaving 20 bases between the germline ends. The CDR3 extends over 17 amino acids. Germline CDR1 reads SGHRS; CDR2 reads YFSETQ. CDR3 sequence reads: CASSPSEGEGSQETQYF. The CDR3 DNA reads TGCGCCAGCAGCCCCTCAGAGGGGGAGGGGTCCCAAGAGACCCAGTACTTC. Using reference TRBV5-1 and TRBJ2-5 for the parts outside the CDR3, the full variable domain is KAGVTQTPRYLIKTRGQQVTLSCSPISGHRSVSWYQQTPGQGLQFLFEYFSETQRNKGNFPGRFSGRQFSNSRSEMNVSTLELGDSALYLCASSPSEGEGSQETQYFGPGTRLLVL.

The V gene is TRBV7-9, the J gene TRBJ1-2; 9 nucleotides match TRBD1. CDR3 length: 15 residues. V shed 5 bases and J 6 bases; nucleotides not matched to a gene: 10. Germline lookup yields CDR1 SEHNR and CDR2 FQNEAQ (reference sequence). CDR3 DNA: TGTGCCAGCAGCGATCCGACAGGGGGGGAGGATGGCTACACCTTC. Translating gives CASSDPTGGEDGYTF.

The chain is built from TRBV30 and TRBJ1-2; tentative D call: TRBD1 (5 bases). Trimming pared 3 bases from V and 0 bases from J, leaving 8 bases between. The CDR3 is 13 amino acids. Per the germline V gene, CDR1 is GTSNPN and CDR2 is SVGIG (reference sequence). The CDR3 loop reads CAWRLTANYGYTF. Written as DNA, the CDR3 is TGTGCCTGGAGATTGACAGCTAACTATGGCTACACCTTC.

The chain carries TRBV24-1 and TRBJ1-1; D gene unclear. Germline-derived CDR1 and CDR2 are KGHDR and SFDVKD. V was cut by 6 bases and J by 1 base, with 11 bases left in between. The CDR3 spans 14 residues. CDR3 coding DNA: TGTGCCACCAGTAATGCGGATAAGAACACTGAAGCTTTCTTT. Its translation: CATSNADKNTEAFF.

The V call is TRBV6-6, the J call TRBJ2-2, with a tentative D call TRBD2 (6 bases). This CDR3 contains 14 residues. Trimming removed 9 bases at V and 5 bases at J, with 16 bases between. CDR1 and CDR2 (germline): MNHNY, SVGAGI (reference sequence). CDR3: CASTGTPETGELFF. DNA of the CDR3: TGTGCCAGTACCGGGACTCCAGAGACCGGGGAGCTGTTTTTT.

The V call is TRBV30, the J call TRBJ2-7; 8 bases fit TRBD2. Trimming took 1 base from V and 3 from J; bases not matched to a gene: 5. Looked up from germline, CDR1 is GTSNPN and CDR2 is SVGIG (reference sequence). This CDR3 comprises 14 residues. The CDR3 sequence is CAWSGGSGIYEQYF. The CDR3 coding sequence is TGTGCCTGGAGTGGCGGTAGCGGGATCTACGAGCAGTACTTC.

This chain links TRBV10-3 with TRBJ2-5; TRBD2 matches 12 bases. V lost 4 bases and J lost 5; bases outside the gene matches: 5. This CDR3 contains 15 residues. CDR1 is ENHRY, CDR2 SYGVKD, per germline. CDR3 sequence reads: CAISGASGRVETQYF. As DNA, the CDR3 is TGTGCCATCAGTGGGGCTAGCGGGAGGGTGGAGACCCAGTACTTC.

The rearrangement uses TRBV6-5 and TRBJ2-7; 8 bases map to TRBD2. CDR3 length: 13 residues. Trimming took 7 bases from V and 2 from J; bases not matched to a gene: 4. CDR1 and CDR2 from the germline V gene are MNHEY and SVGAGI. Here the CDR3 reads CASKRELAYEQYF. In DNA form, the CDR3 reads TGTGCCAGCAAGCGGGAGCTTGCCTACGAGCAGTACTTC.

J is TRBJ1-4 and V is TRBV10-3; 7 positions match TRBD1. The V and J ends lost 10 bases and 3 bases, in that order; junction bases with no gene match: 5. This CDR3 is built from 13 residues. Germline V lookup: CDR1 ENHRY, CDR2 SYGVKD. The CDR3 coding sequence is TGTGCCACTTCCGGGACAGCTAATGAAAAACTGTTTTTT. This encodes CATSGTANEKLFF.

The chain uses TRBV19 and TRBJ2-7; perhaps TRBD2 as D (6 bases). This CDR3 region has 13 residues. V was clipped by 4 bases and J by 0 bases, with 7 bases between them. CDR1 and CDR2 from the germline V gene are LNHDA and SQIVND (reference sequence). The CDR3, as DNA: TGTGCCAGTAGTACAGCGGGCTCCTACGAGCAGTACTTC. This sequence encodes CASSTAGSYEQYF.

The rearrangement links TRBV20-1 to TRBJ2-7, with D uncertain. V lost 3 bases, J lost 1 base, and 13 bases lay in between. Germline V lookup: CDR1 DFQATT, CDR2 SNEGSKA (reference sequence). CDR3 length: 14 amino acids. This CDR3 reads CSASYREASYEQYF. DNA of the CDR3: TGCAGTGCTAGTTATCGAGAAGCGTCCTACGAGCAGTACTTC.

The table lists this clone with a count of one. The chain carries TRBV30 and TRBJ1-3, with a possible D match to TRBD1 (5 bases). The CDR3 length is 14 residues. Trimming stripped 3 bases from V and 7 bases from J, with 16 bases between. Germline CDR1 GTSNPN, CDR2 SVGIG (reference sequence). CDR3 DNA: TGTGCCTGGAGAAATGCCGGGGCTAGGAACACCATATATTTT. Translated, it gives CAWRNAGARNTIYF. The full variable domain, with the rest looked up from reference TRBV30 and TRBJ1-3, is SQTIHQWPATLVQPVGSPLSLECTVEGTSNPNLYWYRQAAGRGLQLLFYSVGIGQISSEVPQNLSASRPQDRQFILSSKKLLLSDSGFYLCAWRNAGARNTIYFGEGSWLTVV.

In regard to this clone: Other DNA sequences in this sample translate to the same CDR3. The chain joins TRBV7-2 to TRBJ1-1; the D gene is possibly TRBD1 (5 bases). The CDR3 extends over 13 amino acids. Germline CDR1 is SGHTA and CDR2 is FQGNSA. V was clipped by 4 bases and J by 2 bases, with 8 bases between them. The CDR3 loop is CASSSDRNTEAFF. The CDR3 DNA follows: TGTGCCAGCAGCTCAGACAGAAACACTGAAGCTTTCTTT. Full variable domain (remainder filled in from reference TRBV7-2 and TRBJ1-1): GAGVSQSPSNKVTEKGKDVELRCDPISGHTALYWYRQSLGQGLEFLIYFQGNSAPDKSGLPSDRFSAERTGGSVSTLTIQRTQQEDSAVYLCASSSDRNTEAFFGQGTRLTVV.

The chain couples TRBV7-6 to TRBJ2-5; D remains ambiguous. CDR3 length equals 15 residues. Deletions cut 0 bases from V and 5 bases from J, with 13 bases between. The germline V gene has CDR1 SGHVS and CDR2 FNYEAQ. The DNA of the CDR3 is TGTGCCAGCAGCTTAGCAAGGAGTCTATGGGAGACCCAGTACTTC. Translated, it gives CASSLARSLWETQYF.